This T cell receptor (beta chain) was identified during a study of T cells after yellow fever vaccination. Study background: Preparation of the low-cell-number fractions used SMART-Seq v4 Ultra Low Input. Study-level findings and limits: Most clones from primary vaccination were detected again post-booster (about 95% CD4, around 90% CD8). Repertoires obtained by FACS sorting could include abundant clonotypes that entered as contaminants from the bulk population.

The CDR3 is 8 residues long, ends included. This clonotype was recorded a few times. The CDR3 ends on some other residue instead of the conserved phenylalanine or tryptophan, so this is likely a read error. No DNA is shown, since the ends of the CDR3 on it are uncertain; the CDR3 is the one TCRdb lists. UMIs and a universal primer site were added when TCR cDNA was made by 5'RACE template switching. MiXCR was run by TCRdb on the 5' RACE reads, yielding one entry per CDR3 protein. The table records 45,000 to 75,000 distinct CDR3 sequences, 5.5% to 6% of them present only once. The sequence was collected from a man aged 18-30 years who received the YFV17D yellow fever vaccine. The sequences come from PBMCs, either bulk or a sorted T-cell subset (CD4+, CD8+, memory, or dextramer-sorted; not recorded which), collected on the day of the yellow fever booster vaccination. The chain is built from TRBV21-1 and TRBJ2-1. TRBV21-1 is shown as a pseudogene. The CDR3 spells CASSNGPE.